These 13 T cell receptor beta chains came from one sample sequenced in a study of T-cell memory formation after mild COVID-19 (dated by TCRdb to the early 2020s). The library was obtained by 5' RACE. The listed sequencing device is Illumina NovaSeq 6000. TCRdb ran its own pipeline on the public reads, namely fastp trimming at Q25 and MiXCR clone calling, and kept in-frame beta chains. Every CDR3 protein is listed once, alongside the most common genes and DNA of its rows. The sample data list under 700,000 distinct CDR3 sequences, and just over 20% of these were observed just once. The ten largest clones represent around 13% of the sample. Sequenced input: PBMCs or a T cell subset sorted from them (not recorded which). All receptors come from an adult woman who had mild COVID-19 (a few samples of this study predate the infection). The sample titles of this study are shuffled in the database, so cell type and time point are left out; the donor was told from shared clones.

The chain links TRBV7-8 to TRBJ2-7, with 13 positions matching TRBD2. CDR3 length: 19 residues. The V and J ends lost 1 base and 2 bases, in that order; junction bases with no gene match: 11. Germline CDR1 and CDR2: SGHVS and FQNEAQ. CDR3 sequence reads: CASSLDRERTSGSPYEQYF. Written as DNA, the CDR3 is TGTGCCAGCAGCTTAGACCGGGAGCGGACTAGCGGGAGCCCCTACGAGCAGTACTTC.

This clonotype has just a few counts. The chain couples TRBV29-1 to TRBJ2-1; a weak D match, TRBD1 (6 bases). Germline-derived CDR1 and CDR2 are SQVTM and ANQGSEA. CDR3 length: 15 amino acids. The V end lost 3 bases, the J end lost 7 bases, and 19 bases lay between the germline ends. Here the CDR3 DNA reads TGCAGCGTTGAGCCGGGCAGGGGAATAGGAAATGAGCAGTTCTTC. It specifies CSVEPGRGIGNEQFF.

CDR3 sequence (DNA): TGTGCCAGCCAAACTCCGGGACAGGGGTACGAGCAGTACTTC. This sequence encodes CASQTPGQGYEQYF. This chain joins TRBV6-1 and TRBJ2-7; 10 bases agree with TRBD1. The CDR3 extends over 14 amino acids. Germline V gene sequence: CDR1 MNHNS, CDR2 SASEGT. V trimming: 8 bases; J trimming: 4 bases; junction bases outside the gene matches: 8.

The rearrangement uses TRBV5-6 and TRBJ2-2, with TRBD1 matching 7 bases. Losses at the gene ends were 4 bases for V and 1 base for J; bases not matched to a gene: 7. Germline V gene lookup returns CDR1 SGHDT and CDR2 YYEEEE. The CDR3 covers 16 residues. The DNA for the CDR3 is TGTGCCAGCAGCACCACCTGGACAGGGAACACCGGGGAGCTGTTTTTT. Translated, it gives CASSTTWTGNTGELFF.

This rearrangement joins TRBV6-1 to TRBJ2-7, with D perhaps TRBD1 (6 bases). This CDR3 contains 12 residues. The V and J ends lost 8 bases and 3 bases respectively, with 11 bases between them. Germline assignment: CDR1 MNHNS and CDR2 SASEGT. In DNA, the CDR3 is TGTGCCAGCCTCGGGACATTCTACGAGCAGTACTTC. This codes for CASLGTFYEQYF.

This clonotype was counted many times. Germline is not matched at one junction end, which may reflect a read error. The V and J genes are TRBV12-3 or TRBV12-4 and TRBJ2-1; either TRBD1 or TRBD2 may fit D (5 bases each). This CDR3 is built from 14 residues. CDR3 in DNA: TGCGCCAGCAGCTTGGGGGTGTCCTACAATGAGCAGTTCTTC. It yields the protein CASSLGVSYNEQFF.

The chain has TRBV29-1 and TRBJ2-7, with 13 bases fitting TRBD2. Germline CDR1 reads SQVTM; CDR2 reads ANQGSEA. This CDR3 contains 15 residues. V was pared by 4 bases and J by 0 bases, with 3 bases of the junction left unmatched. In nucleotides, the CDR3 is TGCAGCGTTGGGGGACTAGCGGGACGCTCCTACGAGCAGTACTTC. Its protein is CSVGGLAGRSYEQYF.

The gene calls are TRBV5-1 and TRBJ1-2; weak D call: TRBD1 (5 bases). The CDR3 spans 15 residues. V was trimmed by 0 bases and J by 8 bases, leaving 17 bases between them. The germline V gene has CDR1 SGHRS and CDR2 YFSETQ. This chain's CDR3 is CASSLASGRDRGYTF. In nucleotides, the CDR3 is TGCGCCAGCAGCTTGGCCTCTGGCAGGGATAGGGGCTACACCTTC.

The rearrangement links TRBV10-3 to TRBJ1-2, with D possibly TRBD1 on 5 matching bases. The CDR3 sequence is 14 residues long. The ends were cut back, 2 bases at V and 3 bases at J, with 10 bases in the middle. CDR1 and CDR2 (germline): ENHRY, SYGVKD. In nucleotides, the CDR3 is TGTGCCATCAGTGAGATTGAAGGGGACTATGGCTACACCTTC. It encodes CAISEIEGDYGYTF.

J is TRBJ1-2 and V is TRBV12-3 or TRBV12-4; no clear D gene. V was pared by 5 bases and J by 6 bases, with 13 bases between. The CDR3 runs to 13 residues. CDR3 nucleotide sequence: TGTGCCAGCAGTACTCCCCTCAAGAATGGCTACACCTTC. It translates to CASSTPLKNGYTF.

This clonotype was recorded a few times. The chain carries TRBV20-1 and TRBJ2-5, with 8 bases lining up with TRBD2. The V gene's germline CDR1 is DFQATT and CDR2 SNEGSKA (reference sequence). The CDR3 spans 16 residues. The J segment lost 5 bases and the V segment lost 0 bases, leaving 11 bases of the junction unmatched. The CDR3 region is CSARDTGGASLETQYF. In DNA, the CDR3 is TGCAGTGCTAGAGACACCGGGGGGGCCTCTCTCGAGACCCAGTACTTC.

The CDR3 loop reads CASSQDPTDPHGELFF. DNA for the CDR3: TGCGCCAGCAGCCAAGATCCCACCGACCCCCACGGGGAGCTGTTTTTT. The chain has TRBV4-1 and TRBJ2-2; D call uncertain. The CDR3 length is 16 residues. V was clipped by 0 bases and J by 7 bases, with 15 bases between them. The V gene's germline CDR1 is MGHRA and CDR2 YSYEKL.

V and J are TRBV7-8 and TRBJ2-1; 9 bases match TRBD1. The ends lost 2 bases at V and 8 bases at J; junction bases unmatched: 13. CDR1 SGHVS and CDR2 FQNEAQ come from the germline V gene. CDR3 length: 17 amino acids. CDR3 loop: CASSLPIPGQGVHEQFF. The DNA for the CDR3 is TGTGCCAGCAGCTTACCAATTCCGGGACAGGGTGTACATGAGCAGTTCTTC.